A selection of T cell receptor beta chains follows, all from one sample in a study of PD-L1 blockade in urothelial cancer. Only in-frame clones appear in the TCRdb table, and some are missing; sequencing was by immunoSEQ multiplex PCR. The sample includes approximately 55,000 clones, around 83% of them seen just once. Specimen: PBMCs, collected around atezolizumab (anti-PD-L1) treatment. These TCRs come from a man between 60 and 75 years old with urothelial cancer. The CDR3 runs from the conserved cysteine through the conserved F or W. A D gene is named only where the DNA matches it firmly. Clone size appears in some rows only: once, few, many, or a class for an expanded clone.

D: TRBD1; size: few; V: TRBV19; J: TRBJ1-5; CDR3: CASRGGSQPQHF; DNA: TGTGCCAGCCGAGGGGGCAGTCAGCCCCAGCATTTT
D: TRBD2; size: .; V: TRBV5-4; J: TRBJ2-6; CDR3: CASSPGLAGVGSGANVLTF; DNA: TGTGCCAGCAGCCCGGGACTAGCGGGGGTAGGCTCTGGGGCCAACGTCCTGACTTTC
D: .; size: once; V: TRBV27; J: TRBJ1-1; CDR3: CASSLRRIRDYTEAFF; DNA: TGTGCCAGCAGTTTACGGCGTATCAGGGATTACACTGAAGCTTTCTTT
D: .; size: .; V: TRBV11-1; J: TRBJ2-7; CDR3: CASSPWASSYEQYF; DNA: TGTGCCAGCAGCCCCTGGGCCAGCTCCTACGAGCAGTACTTC
D: .; size: .; V: TRBV4-3; J: TRBJ1-4; CDR3: CASSQGTPVGEKLFF; DNA: TGCGCCAGCAGCCAAGGGACACCCGTAGGGGAAAAACTGTTTTTT
D: TRBD2; size: .; V: TRBV5-4; J: TRBJ2-1; CDR3: CASSPGPGLAGGHNEQFF; DNA: TGTGCCAGCAGCCCGGGGCCGGGACTAGCGGGAGGGCACAATGAGCAGTTCTTC
D: .; size: .; V: TRBV30; J: TRBJ2-3; CDR3: CAWSPGYSTDTQYF; DNA: TGTGCCTGGAGTCCCGGGTATAGCACAGATACGCAGTATTTT
D: .; size: once; V: TRBV27; J: TRBJ1-2; CDR3: CASSTLQGFYGYTF; DNA: TGTGCCAGCAGTACACTACAGGGATTCTATGGCTACACCTTC
D: .; size: once; V: TRBV27; J: TRBJ1-1; CDR3: CASRETGPFF; DNA: TGTGCCAGCAGGGAAACAGGTCCGTTCTTT
D: TRBD1; size: .; V: TRBV2; J: TRBJ1-2; CDR3: CASKMGQNYGYTF; DNA: TGTGCCAGCAAAATGGGACAGAACTATGGCTACACCTTC
D: TRBD2; size: .; V: TRBV19; J: TRBJ2-6; CDR3: CATRYRGGSGANVLTF; DNA: TGTGCCACCAGATACCGGGGGGGCTCTGGGGCCAACGTCCTGACTTTC
D: .; size: .; V: TRBV2; J: TRBJ1-2; CDR3: CAGGALGKGYTF; DNA: TGTGCCGGCGGGGCTCTAGGCAAAGGCTACACCTTC
D: TRBD2; size: .; V: TRBV13; J: TRBJ2-5; CDR3: CASSQAGVETQYF; DNA: TGTGCCAGCAGCCAAGCGGGAGTGGAGACCCAGTACTTC
D: TRBD1; size: .; V: TRBV5-6; J: TRBJ2-5; CDR3: CASSLSGTGTTETQYF; DNA: TGTGCCAGCAGCTTATCCGGGACAGGGACGACAGAGACCCAGTACTTC
D: .; size: .; V: TRBV19; J: TRBJ2-3; CDR3: CASSLQSGRTDTQYF; DNA: TGTGCCAGTAGCCTACAAAGCGGACGCACAGATACGCAGTATTTT
D: TRBD1; size: .; V: TRBV9; J: TRBJ2-3; CDR3: CASRGDRYAVSF; DNA: TGTGCCAGCAGGGGGGACAGATACGCAGTATCTTTT
D: TRBD2; size: .; V: TRBV11-3; J: TRBJ2-2; CDR3: CASSLAGGPHTGELFF; DNA: TGTGCCAGCAGCCTAGCGGGGGGGCCCCACACCGGGGAGCTGTTTTTT
D: .; size: .; V: TRBV6-1; J: TRBJ2-7; CDR3: CASSEGVSRGYEQYF; DNA: TGTGCCAGCAGTGAAGGGGTGTCGCGGGGCTACGAGCAGTACTTC
D: .; size: .; V: TRBV7-3; J: TRBJ2-1; CDR3: CASSPLPGSSYNEQFF; DNA: TGTGCCAGCAGCCCACTGCCGGGGAGCTCCTACAATGAGCAGTTCTTC
D: .; size: .; V: TRBV10-2; J: TRBJ1-2; CDR3: CASSESTVSASGYTF; DNA: TGCGCCAGCAGTGAGTCAACAGTGTCTGCAAGTGGCTACACCTTC
D: TRBD1; size: .; V: TRBV30; J: TRBJ1-6; CDR3: CAWGTGTGKLPLHF; DNA: TGTGCCTGGGGGACCGGGACAGGGAAATTACCCCTCCACTTT
D: .; size: .; V: TRBV27; J: TRBJ2-1; CDR3: CASSFAGSYNEQFF; DNA: TGTGCCAGCAGTTTTGCGGGTTCCTACAATGAGCAGTTCTTC
D: TRBD2; size: .; V: TRBV7-6; J: TRBJ2-5; CDR3: CASSLWGASGGQETQYF; DNA: TGTGCCAGCAGCTTGTGGGGGGCTAGCGGGGGTCAAGAGACCCAGTACTTC
D: .; size: .; V: TRBV2; J: TRBJ1-1; CDR3: CASRQVLGNTEAFF; DNA: TGTGCCAGTAGGCAGGTTCTTGGGAACACTGAAGCTTTCTTT
D: TRBD1; size: few; V: TRBV27; J: TRBJ2-5; CDR3: CASKNDRGLAETQYF; DNA: TGTGCCAGCAAAAACGACAGGGGATTAGCGGAGACCCAGTACTTC
D: TRBD1; size: .; V: TRBV30; J: TRBJ1-2; CDR3: CAWKLTGSSGYTF; DNA: TGTGCCTGGAAGTTGACAGGGAGCAGTGGCTACACCTTC
D: .; size: .; V: TRBV2; J: TRBJ1-5; CDR3: CASSVAGSNQPQHF; DNA: TGTGCCAGCAGTGTTGCCGGTAGCAATCAGCCCCAGCATTTT
D: .; size: .; V: TRBV5-1; J: TRBJ2-5; CDR3: CASSLAGDKRETQYF; DNA: TGCGCCAGCAGCTTGGCCGGGGACAAGCGAGAGACCCAGTACTTC
D: TRBD2; size: .; V: TRBV11-1; J: TRBJ2-7; CDR3: CASSLEGLAVYEQYF; DNA: TGTGCCAGCAGCTTAGAGGGACTAGCGGTCTACGAGCAGTACTTC
D: TRBD1; size: .; V: TRBV5-4; J: TRBJ1-1; CDR3: CASSENRGAEAFF; DNA: TGTGCCAGCAGCGAAAACAGGGGGGCTGAAGCTTTCTTT
D: TRBD2; size: .; V: TRBV5-6; J: TRBJ2-5; CDR3: CASSKTSRETQYF; DNA: TGTGCCAGCAGCAAGACTAGCCGAGAGACCCAGTACTTC
D: TRBD1; size: once; V: TRBV5-1; J: TRBJ1-5; CDR3: CASSLSTGFNQPQHF; DNA: TGCGCCAGCAGCTTGTCGACAGGGTTTAATCAGCCCCAGCATTTT
D: .; size: .; V: TRBV10-2; J: TRBJ2-5; CDR3: CASSEGLQETQYF; DNA: TGCGCCAGCAGTGAGGGACTTCAAGAGACCCAGTACTTC
D: .; size: .; V: TRBV2; J: TRBJ1-6; CDR3: CASSEQGTLSPLHF; DNA: TGTGCCAGCAGTGAACAGGGCACCCTTTCACCCCTCCACTTT
D: .; size: .; V: TRBV5-1; J: TRBJ2-3; CDR3: CASSLARGQPDTQYF; DNA: TGCGCCAGCAGCTTGGCGCGGGGGCAACCAGATACGCAGTATTTT
D: .; size: .; V: TRBV6-1; J: TRBJ1-1; CDR3: CASRAGVNTEAFF; DNA: TGTGCCAGCAGGGCAGGGGTTAACACTGAAGCTTTCTTT
D: TRBD1; size: .; V: TRBV29-1; J: TRBJ1-4; CDR3: CSVDLGQGVVGEKLFF; DNA: TGCAGCGTTGATTTGGGACAGGGGGTAGTAGGAGAAAAACTGTTTTTT
D: TRBD1; size: .; V: TRBV7-2; J: TRBJ2-2; CDR3: CASSWTGVRELFF; DNA: TGTGCCAGCAGCTGGACAGGGGTTAGGGAGCTGTTTTTT
D: TRBD2; size: .; V: TRBV2; J: TRBJ2-1; CDR3: CASRTGLAGGFNNEQFF; DNA: TGTGCCAGCAGAACCGGACTAGCGGGGGGGTTTAACAATGAGCAGTTCTTC
D: TRBD1; size: once; V: TRBV5-1; J: TRBJ2-5; CDR3: CASSAQGQETQYF; DNA: TGCGCCAGCAGCGCACAGGGGCAAGAGACCCAGTACTTC
D: .; size: once; V: TRBV27; J: TRBJ2-4; CDR3: CASSALGGQNLAKNIQYF; DNA: TGTGCCAGCAGTGCCCTCGGCGGACAGAACTTAGCCAAAAACATTCAGTACTTC
D: .; size: .; V: TRBV12-5; J: TRBJ2-1; CDR3: CASGARSDNEQFF; DNA: TGTGCTAGTGGGGCGCGGTCTGACAATGAGCAGTTCTTC
D: .; size: .; V: TRBV2; J: TRBJ2-3; CDR3: CASGGQSSGTDTQYF; DNA: TGTGCCAGCGGCGGACAGTCCTCAGGCACAGATACGCAGTATTTT
D: .; size: .; V: TRBV30; J: TRBJ1-3; CDR3: CAWNTATSGNTIYF; DNA: TGTGCCTGGAACACAGCTACCTCTGGAAACACCATATATTTT
D: .; size: .; V: TRBV6-5; J: TRBJ1-5; CDR3: CASSYSAGMGQPQHF; DNA: TGTGCCAGCAGTTACTCGGCAGGGATGGGGCAGCCCCAGCATTTT
D: .; size: .; V: TRBV7-2; J: TRBJ1-4; CDR3: CASSSRDDEKLFF; DNA: TGTGCCAGCAGCTCGCGGGACGATGAAAAACTGTTTTTT
D: TRBD1; size: .; V: TRBV18; J: TRBJ2-6; CDR3: CASSPGDRGVLTF; DNA: TGTGCCAGCTCACCGGGGGACAGGGGAGTCCTGACTTTC
D: .; size: .; V: TRBV27; J: TRBJ2-7; CDR3: CASSVSAGTTEQYF; DNA: TGTGCCAGCAGTGTCTCAGCGGGCACTACGGAGCAGTACTTC
D: TRBD1; size: .; V: TRBV4-2; J: TRBJ2-7; CDR3: CASSQDVGTGRDEQYF; DNA: TGTGCCAGCAGCCAAGATGTAGGGACAGGGCGGGACGAGCAGTACTTC
D: TRBD1; size: .; V: TRBV10-3; J: TRBJ2-2; CDR3: CAINNRGGTGELFF; DNA: TGTGCCATCAATAACAGGGGCGGAACCGGGGAGCTGTTTTTT
D: .; size: .; V: TRBV4-2; J: TRBJ1-6; CDR3: CASSQESSYNSPLHF; DNA: TGTGCCAGCAGCCAGGAGAGCTCCTATAATTCACCCCTCCACTTT
D: TRBD1; size: .; V: TRBV2; J: TRBJ2-2; CDR3: CASRGQGRNTGELFF; DNA: TGTGCCAGCAGAGGACAGGGAAGAAACACCGGGGAGCTGTTTTTT
D: TRBD2; size: .; V: TRBV15; J: TRBJ2-1; CDR3: CATDAPPGKSSGTNEQFF; DNA: TGTGCCACCGACGCTCCCCCCGGAAAATCTAGCGGAACCAATGAGCAGTTCTTC
D: TRBD2; size: .; V: TRBV10-3; J: TRBJ2-7; CDR3: CAISSGLATSYEQYF; DNA: TGTGCCATCAGTTCCGGACTAGCGACGAGCTACGAGCAGTACTTC
D: TRBD1; size: few; V: TRBV4-1; J: TRBJ1-5; CDR3: CASSPPGTDYSNQPQHF; DNA: TGCGCCAGCAGCCCACCCGGGACAGATTATAGCAATCAGCCCCAGCATTTT
D: TRBD1; size: .; V: TRBV7-9; J: TRBJ2-4; CDR3: CASSGVGQGTIQYF; DNA: TGTGCCAGCAGCGGGGTGGGACAGGGGACCATTCAGTACTTC
D: .; size: .; V: TRBV30; J: TRBJ1-5; CDR3: CAWSREQSLGPQHF; DNA: TGTGCCTGGAGTCGAGAGCAGTCCCTAGGGCCCCAGCATTTT
D: .; size: .; V: TRBV9; J: TRBJ2-1; CDR3: CASNRGSSYNEQFF; DNA: TGTGCCAGCAACCGGGGTAGCTCCTACAATGAGCAGTTCTTC
D: TRBD2; size: .; V: TRBV18; J: TRBJ2-7; CDR3: CASSRAAASGPNEQYF; DNA: TGTGCCAGCTCACGTGCGGCGGCTAGCGGCCCAAACGAGCAGTACTTC